This T cell receptor (beta chain) came from a study of early T cells in non-severe SARS-CoV-2 infection. MiXCR, applied by TCRdb to the 5' RACE reads, yields one record per CDR3 protein. The profile shows about 26,000 distinct CDR3 sequences, 3.5% to 4.5% of them singletons. The V gene lost 5 bases and the J gene lost 3 bases, with 11 bases spanning the gap. The CDR3 is made up of 14 amino acids. Per the germline V gene, CDR1 is MNHEY and CDR2 is SVGEGT. This clonotype was counted at least ten times. This sequence joins TRBV6-2 or TRBV6-3 and TRBJ1-5; possible D gene TRBD1, 6 bases. The sequenced sample consisted of whole blood. The clonotype comes from an adult who was a healthcare worker with PCR-confirmed SARS-CoV-2 infection or an uninfected control (not recorded which). In nucleotides, the CDR3 is TGTGCCAGCAGTCTCGACAGGTTCAATCAGCCCCAGCATTTT. It translates to CASSLDRFNQPQHF.